These T cell receptor beta chains were read from a single sample in a study of T cells and Merkel cell carcinoma outcomes. Using immunoSEQ multiplex PCR, the repertoire was profiled, and TCRdb retains in-frame clones only, with some absent. The sample lists 11,000 to 15,000 clones, roughly 92% occurring once. Source material: tumor tissue from Merkel cell carcinoma. Receptor source: a human donor with Merkel cell carcinoma. Each CDR3 is given with its conserved first and last residue. Each record gives: CDR3 DNA, CDR3 protein, D gene, clone size, V gene, J gene. D genes are given only for firm matches. Size is omitted from some rows. Given values are once, few, many or a class for expanded clones.

cdr3_nt: TGCAGCGTTGACGGGGGCTCGGAGACCCAGTACTTC
cdr3_aa: CSVDGGSETQYF
d_call: -
clone_size: -
v_call: TRBV29-1
j_call: TRBJ2-5

cdr3_nt: TGTGCCAGCAGCTTCGGAATGAGCACCCAAGAGACCCAGTACTTC
cdr3_aa: CASSFGMSTQETQYF
d_call: -
clone_size: -
v_call: TRBV5-4
j_call: TRBJ2-5

cdr3_nt: TGTGCCAGCAGCTTACTGGACTACTACGAGCAGTACTTC
cdr3_aa: CASSLLDYYEQYF
d_call: -
clone_size: -
v_call: TRBV7-9
j_call: TRBJ2-7

cdr3_nt: TGTGCCAGCAGCCAATCGGGTGGCACAGATACGCAGTATTTT
cdr3_aa: CASSQSGGTDTQYF
d_call: -
clone_size: -
v_call: TRBV16
j_call: TRBJ2-3

cdr3_nt: TGTGCCAGCAGCTCACAGGGGGACACTGAAGCTTTCTTT
cdr3_aa: CASSSQGDTEAFF
d_call: TRBD1
clone_size: -
v_call: TRBV7-2
j_call: TRBJ1-1

cdr3_nt: TGTGCTAGTGGTTTGGTACGGGTTGATGGCTACACCTTC
cdr3_aa: CASGLVRVDGYTF
d_call: -
clone_size: -
v_call: TRBV12-5
j_call: TRBJ1-2

cdr3_nt: TGTGCCAGCAGTGATCATCCGCTCAAAGGCTATGGCTACACCTTT
cdr3_aa: CASSDHPLKGYGYTF
d_call: -
clone_size: -
v_call: TRBV2
j_call: TRBJ1-2

cdr3_nt: TGTGCCAGCAGCGTAGTGGGGGTTTGGTCTCGCAGCTCTGGGGCCAACGTCCTGACTTTC
cdr3_aa: CASSVVGVWSRSSGANVLTF
d_call: -
clone_size: -
v_call: TRBV9
j_call: TRBJ2-6

cdr3_nt: TGTGCCAGCAGCTTGCGGAACGAGCAGTACTTC
cdr3_aa: CASSLRNEQYF
d_call: -
clone_size: -
v_call: TRBV5-6
j_call: TRBJ2-7

cdr3_nt: TGTGCCAGCAGGGGTCTCATGAACACTGAAGCTTTCTTT
cdr3_aa: CASRGLMNTEAFF
d_call: -
clone_size: -
v_call: TRBV13
j_call: TRBJ1-1

cdr3_nt: TGCGCCAGCAGCCAATTAAGCGGGAGCGAAGCCGAGCAGTACTTC
cdr3_aa: CASSQLSGSEAEQYF
d_call: TRBD2
clone_size: -
v_call: TRBV4-3
j_call: TRBJ2-7

cdr3_nt: TGTGCCAGCAGCAGACAGTCCACCGGGGAGCTGTTTTTT
cdr3_aa: CASSRQSTGELFF
d_call: -
clone_size: -
v_call: TRBV9
j_call: TRBJ2-2

cdr3_nt: TGCAGCGTTGAAAGTGGGCAGAAGGGTTGGGGTGAAGCTTTCTTT
cdr3_aa: CSVESGQKGWGEAFF
d_call: -
clone_size: -
v_call: TRBV29-1
j_call: TRBJ1-1

cdr3_nt: TGTGCCACCAGCAGAGGTAGCTGGAATGAGCAGTTCTTC
cdr3_aa: CATSRGSWNEQFF
d_call: -
clone_size: -
v_call: TRBV15
j_call: TRBJ2-1

cdr3_nt: TGTGCCAGCAGCCGATACGGACACCGAAACATTCAGTACTTC
cdr3_aa: CASSRYGHRNIQYF
d_call: -
clone_size: -
v_call: TRBV9
j_call: TRBJ2-4

cdr3_nt: TGTGCCAGCAGCTTGCATCTTAGAGACACAGATACGCAGTATTTT
cdr3_aa: CASSLHLRDTDTQYF
d_call: -
clone_size: -
v_call: TRBV11-2
j_call: TRBJ2-3

cdr3_nt: TGTGCCAGCAGCGTAGCTATGAACACTGAAGCTTTCTTT
cdr3_aa: CASSVAMNTEAFF
d_call: -
clone_size: -
v_call: TRBV9
j_call: TRBJ1-1

cdr3_nt: TGTGCCAGCTCACCGGCGCGGGGGGTAGAAAAACTGTTTTTT
cdr3_aa: CASSPARGVEKLFF
d_call: -
clone_size: -
v_call: TRBV18
j_call: TRBJ1-4

cdr3_nt: TGTGCCAGCAGCTGGGGACAGGGCCACGAGCAGTACTTC
cdr3_aa: CASSWGQGHEQYF
d_call: TRBD1
clone_size: once
v_call: TRBV5-4
j_call: TRBJ2-7